The T cell receptor beta chain under discussion was sequenced for a study of T cell repertoires in cytomegalovirus infection. At the level of the study: In the study, CMV epitopes included recently identified HLA-C-restricted and well-studied HLA-B-restricted ones. From public TCR beta signatures came an indication of both CMV infection and matching HLA type.

This clonotype was counted once. The antigen is undetermined. Germline CDR1 is MGHDK and CDR2 is SYGVNS. This CDR3 has 16 residues. V was shortened by 2 bases and J by 1 base, with 14 bases between the two germline ends. Study findings and constraints: Carriage of CMV together with the relevant HLA was identifiable through cumulative public TCR beta family frequency.

TCRdb reanalysed the reads using MiXCR and keeps one entry per CDR3 protein. In the table there are approximately 770,000 distinct CDR3 sequences, roughly 29% of which are singletons. This material consisted of cultured CD8+ T cells from PBMCs, taken from culture after CMV antigen stimulation. V is TRBV25-1 and J is TRBJ1-1, with a possible D match to TRBD1 (6 bases). This clonotype originated in a human donor in good health (CMV status not recorded). Some clones in this sample may be carry-over from other donors' samples. The CDR3 DNA follows: TGTGCCAGCAGTGAACCCGAATGGGGGCGGAACACTGAAGCTTTCTTT. Its translation is CASSEPEWGRNTEAFF.